The source of this TCR beta chain is a study of blood T cell repertoires in COVID-19 (dated by TCRdb to the early 2020s). About the investigation overall: The collaborator samples originated in the United States, Italy and Spain and spanned the acute and convalescent phases of COVID-19. Sample metadata almost always included a de-identified subject ID, COVID-19 status, age in years and sex. The material from the prospective study consisted of cDNA or gDNA derived from T cells, B-cell-depleted T cells, or PBMCs. The dataset comprised deeply sampled blood TCRbeta repertoires from subjects exposed to, actively infected with, or recovered from COVID-19. A freely available public database, intended as a resource for researchers studying the immune response to SARS-CoV-2, is where the repertoires were released. Where available, HLA class I and class II types were obtained from metadata supplied by the sample provider rather than from assay-based typing. Samples were obtained from the ongoing ImmuneRACE study (first 160 participants) and from roughly 1,300 subjects provided by 6 global collaborators.

TCRbeta CDR3 regions were amplified from genomic DNA by means of the immunoSEQ Assay, a bias-controlled multiplex PCR. Per the authors' processing: Nucleated cell counts per sample were estimated from amplification of reference gene primers within the assay. To quantify the absolute abundance of each unique TCRbeta CDR3 rearrangement, sequence reads were collapsed and filtered. For each sample, productive Simpson clonality was calculated by taking the square root of Simpson's diversity index across productive rearrangements. TCRdb holds this immuneACCESS table with in-frame rearrangements only. Some clones are missing; in checked studies, unresolved V genes explain under half, and the rest has no known cause. V and J calls plus clone size are reproduced from that table; the DNA served to infer D and trimming. Here the sample has some 260,000 clones; about 80% occur a single time. Roughly 4.6% of the sample is taken by the ten largest.

This clone was seen more than once but under ten times. Its binding antigen is unknown. It has no much larger one-base neighbor in the sample; base qualities were not kept. Results the study describes overall, beyond this receptor: The quantity of clinical and demographic metadata differed by source and by participant and was supplied without curation.

The collaborating institutions used their own protocols to collect whole blood in K2EDTA tubes. Collaborator samples were shipped for TCRbeta analysis as frozen whole blood, isolated PBMCs, or DNA extracted from either sample type. Sequenced material: peripheral blood. The source is an elderly woman with active or convalescent COVID-19.

The DNA reads TGCAGCGTGTCCCCCAGAACGAACACTGAAGCTTTCTTT. Its translation is CSVSPRTNTEAFF. Recombination connected TRBV29-1 to TRBJ1-1; the D gene is unclear. In the germline V gene, CDR1 corresponds to SQVTM and CDR2 to ANQGSEA. The cysteine opens and the phenylalanine closes a CDR3 of 13 amino acids. Solely the CDR3 DNA is kept, with 39 bases framed from the first base. The junction carries 12 bases between V and J, which are trimmed by 6 bases and 1 base respectively. With all but the CDR3 taken from the reference TRBV29-1 and TRBJ1-1 genes, the full variable domain is: SAVISQKPSRDICQRGTSLTIQCQVDSQVTMMFWYRQQPGQSLTLIATANQGSEATYESGFVIDKFPISRPNLTFSTLTVSNMSPEDSSIYLCSVSPRTNTEAFFGQGTRLTVV.